One T cell receptor (beta chain) is described in this entry. The ends were cut back, 2 bases at V and 4 bases at J, with 11 bases in the middle. This CDR3 region has 14 residues. Germline CDR1 and CDR2: MNHEY and SMNVEV (reference sequence). This entry is derived from a study of response to subunit inactivated influenza vaccine. TCRdb re-analysed the RT-PCR reads in MiXCR, keeping a single row per CDR3 protein. Of about 570,000 distinct CDR3 sequences listed, roughly 12% were seen once; the top ten hold 8% to 13%. Separately, the same data were catalogued under a study of T cells expressing NK-cell markers. That report adds: Template switching by 5'RACE with UMIs generated the TCR beta cDNA. Seropositivity for HCMV was found in seven of the eight sequenced donors, with one seronegative. The same clonotypes also predominated in the CD3+CD56-NKG2C+ fraction of a few donors. It was still unclear whether expanded NKG2C+ T cell clones were HCMV specific.

This chain links TRBV27 with TRBJ1-1; D call uncertain. The material was PBMCs from blood, obtained on the day of vaccination. The source of this sequence is a man aged 45 to 65 who received an inactivated influenza vaccine. CDR3 in DNA: TGTGCCAGCAGTTTACGTGGTTGGGTCACTGAAGCTTTCTTT. Residues: CASSLRGWVTEAFF.